The entry below describes one TCR beta chain. Its antigen is unidentified. The repertoire was sequenced with immunoSEQ multiplex PCR; TCRdb's copy has only in-frame clones and lacks some. The sample gives tens of thousands of clones, more than 75% of which show up once; around 10% is in the top ten. The data derive from a study of T cell responses to AZD1222 COVID-19 vaccine. Study results and limitations: Repertoire sampling happened only post peak T cell response. Donors were largely white British and mainly female; clonal diversity was possibly underestimated.

This CDR3 is 13 amino acids long. The V and J ends lost 1 base and 2 bases respectively, with 4 bases between them. Germline V gene data show CDR1 as LNHDA and CDR2 as SQIVND (reference sequence). The TCR sequence derives from an adult who received the AZD1222 COVID-19 vaccine. Material: peripheral blood, obtained 28 days after the second AZD1222 dose. V is TRBV19 and J is TRBJ2-3; D is unresolved. The CDR3 reads CASSIAYTDTQYF. For the CDR3, the DNA is TGTGCCAGTAGTATAGCTTACACAGATACGCAGTATTTT.